This T cell receptor (beta chain) was captured by sequencing in a study of Graves' ophthalmopathy and Graves' hyperthyroidism. Study-level points and caveats: Most thyroid clonotypes expanded beyond 0.001 frequency were also found in blood.

Regarding this clonotype: Its matching antigen is unknown.

Germline-derived CDR1 and CDR2 are MNHEY and SVGAGI. Trimming shortened V by 2 bases and J by 5 bases, and 18 bases separated the two germline ends. This CDR3 spans 16 amino acids. The TCR beta CDR3 regions underwent amplification from RNA transcripts. An initial RT-PCR round employing HTBI primers preceded a second-round multiplex PCR. One entry per CDR3 protein results from TCRdb running MiXCR on the multiplex PCR reads. The table records some 170,000 distinct CDR3 sequences, under 45% of them present only once. Sequencing was carried out using peripheral blood. The chain has TRBV6-5 and TRBJ2-5; D possibly corresponds to TRBD2 (5 bases). The clonotype comes from a man younger than 40 with Graves' ophthalmopathy. In nucleotides, the CDR3 is TGTGCCAGCAGTTACCAGGACTCCTCCCAACCTGAGACCCAGTACTTC. Protein product: CASSYQDSSQPETQYF.